Listed here is a single TCR beta chain. What it recognizes is unknown. Clones were read by immunoSEQ multiplex PCR, and TCRdb kept only the in-frame ones, dropping some. The sample consists of some 100,000 clones, approximately 90% of them appearing once. This specimen comes from a study of T cell responses to AZD1222 COVID-19 vaccine. Germline V CDR1 and CDR2: SGHRS, YFSETQ. The CDR3 has 15 residues. The V and J ends lost 0 bases and 0 bases respectively, with 9 bases between them. Notes on the study in general: Vaccination with two AZD1222 doses was followed by a rise in Spike-specific TCR breadth and depth. Among the donors, most were white British and more were female, and clonal diversity was possibly underestimated.

Sequenced material: peripheral blood, taken on day 0 of AZD1222 vaccination. The rearrangement uses TRBV5-1 and TRBJ1-2; D is unclear. The sequence was obtained from an adult in good health. The CDR3 is CASSLGAATNYGYTF. Here the CDR3 DNA reads TGCGCCAGCAGCTTGGGGGCAGCTACTAACTATGGCTACACCTTC. The full variable domain, its missing parts supplied by reference TRBV5-1 and TRBJ1-2, is KAGVTQTPRYLIKTRGQQVTLSCSPISGHRSVSWYQQTPGQGLQFLFEYFSETQRNKGNFPGRFSGRQFSNSRSEMNVSTLELGDSALYLCASSLGAATNYGYTFGSGTRLTVV.